This T cell receptor (beta chain) is drawn from a study of OX40 agonist ivuxolimab in advanced cancers. Of note for this clone: Antigen: not known.

V lost 3 bases, J lost 1 base, and 17 bases lay in between. CDR3 length equals 17 residues. Germline values: CDR1 SGHRS, CDR2 YFSETQ. Study-wide results and limits: Relatively little clonal expansion, among the lowest observed, appeared in partial responders at 0.1-3.0 mg/kg. CD4+ and CD8+ blood T cells expanded clonally by week 6 at 0.1 to 3.0 mg/kg.

This table comes from immunoSEQ multiplex PCR, and its TCRdb copy is limited to in-frame clones, with some not included. The sample lists approximately 64,000 clones; approximately 86% were seen once. The receptor comes from an adult with an advanced solid tumor such as melanoma, head and neck, liver or kidney cancer. This specimen consisted of CD4+ or CD8+ T cells sorted from blood, obtained in a trial of the OX40 agonist ivuxolimab. The V call is TRBV5-1, the J call TRBJ2-1; a possible D gene is TRBD2 (6 bases). The CDR3 nucleotides read TGCGCCAGCAGCTCGATGACCCCGGGACTTTCCTACAATGAGCAGTTCTTC. This codes for CASSSMTPGLSYNEQFF.